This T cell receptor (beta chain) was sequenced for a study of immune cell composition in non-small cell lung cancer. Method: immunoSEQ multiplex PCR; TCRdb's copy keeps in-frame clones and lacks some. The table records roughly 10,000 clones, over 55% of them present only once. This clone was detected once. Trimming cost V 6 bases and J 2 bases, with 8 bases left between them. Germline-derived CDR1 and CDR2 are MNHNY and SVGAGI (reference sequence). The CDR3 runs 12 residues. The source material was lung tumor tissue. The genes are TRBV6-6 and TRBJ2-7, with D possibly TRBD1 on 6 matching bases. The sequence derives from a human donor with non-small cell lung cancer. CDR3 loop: CASSRTAYEQYF. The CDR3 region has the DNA TGTGCCAGCAGCCGGACAGCCTACGAGCAGTACTTC.